The 10 T cell receptor beta chains listed next were all sequenced from one sample in a study of T cell repertoires in cytomegalovirus infection. TCRdb reprocessed the reads with MiXCR, giving one entry per CDR3 protein. The sample records around 530,000 distinct CDR3 sequences, more than 15% being singletons. Material for sequencing was CD8+ T cells from PBMCs. All receptors come from a human donor in good health (CMV status not recorded). Some clones in this sample may be carry-over from other donors' samples.

The rearrangement joins TRBV5-1 to TRBJ1-1; tentative D call: TRBD1 (5 bases). The V gene's germline CDR1 is SGHRS and CDR2 YFSETQ. Trimming removed 1 base from V and 4 bases from J, with 11 bases in between. CDR3 size: 14 residues. Here the CDR3 reads CASSLSGRGTEAFF. CDR3 bases: TGCGCCAGCAGCTTGTCGGGAAGGGGCACTGAAGCTTTCTTT.

This clonotype was seen repeatedly, ten times or more. The chain couples TRBV7-9 to TRBJ2-3; 12 positions agree with TRBD2. This CDR3 is built from 16 residues. With V trimmed by 5 bases and J by 1 base, 4 bases remained unmatched. Germline CDR1 and CDR2: SEHNR and FQNEAQ (reference sequence). CDR3 bases: TGTGCCAGCAGCACCCGACTAGCGGGGGGCACAGATACGCAGTATTTT. It yields the protein CASSTRLAGGTDTQYF.

This clonotype was recorded a few times. The J gene is TRBJ2-7, the V gene TRBV9; TRBD2 is a possible D gene (5 bases). V dropped 0 bases and J dropped 2 bases, with 12 bases sitting between them. This CDR3 has 15 amino acids. The V gene's germline CDR1 is SGDLS and CDR2 YYNGEE. As DNA, the CDR3 is TGTGCCAGCAGCGTAGAAGCGGATACGCCCTACGAGCAGTACTTC. It yields the protein CASSVEADTPYEQYF.

Comments on this clonotype: The junction departs from the called germline gene at one end, perhaps through a read error. The V gene is TRBV7-6, the J gene TRBJ2-1; D gene ambiguous. This CDR3 region has 14 residues. Germline V gives CDR1 SGHVS, CDR2 FNYEAQ. CDR3: CASSLVVYYNEQFF. In DNA, the CDR3 is TGTGCAAGCAGCTTAGTGGTCTACTACAATGAGCAGTTCTTC.

This clonotype was recorded at least ten times. The chain carries TRBV6-5 and TRBJ2-3, with 11 nucleotides matching TRBD1. This CDR3 is 15 amino acids long. V lost 6 bases to trimming and J lost 4 bases; unmatched junction nucleotides: 6. Germline lookup yields CDR1 MNHEY and CDR2 SVGAGI. The CDR3 nucleotides are TGTGCCAGCAGCTCCGGGACAGGGGGACCAGATACGCAGTATTTT. Amino acid sequence: CASSSGTGGPDTQYF.

In its sample, this clonotype was seen a few times. The chain carries TRBV9 and TRBJ1-2; D gene ambiguous. Trimming took 0 bases from V and 6 from J, leaving 9 bases between them. Germline V lookup: CDR1 SGDLS, CDR2 YYNGEE. The CDR3 is made up of 13 amino acids. In DNA, the CDR3 is TGTGCCAGCAGCGTAGTGGCGGGGAATGGCTACACCTTC. Its protein product is CASSVVAGNGYTF.

This clonotype was detected a few times. The V call is TRBV19, the J call TRBJ2-7; TRBD1 matches 8 bases. The V and J ends lost 1 base and 3 bases, in that order; junction bases with no gene match: 5. The CDR3 has 15 amino acids. CDR1 and CDR2 (germline): LNHDA, SQIVND (reference sequence). The CDR3 region is CASSIGTGRYYEQYF. The DNA for the CDR3 is TGTGCCAGTAGTATAGGGACAGGGAGGTACTACGAGCAGTACTTC.

This chain uses TRBV3-1 with TRBJ2-3; D gene unclear. This CDR3 has 14 residues. The germline V gene has CDR1 LGHDT and CDR2 YNNKEL (reference sequence). The V end was cut by 1 base, the J end by 4 bases, with 9 bases between. The CDR3 nucleotides are TGTGCCAGCAGCCAAGTTGTGGTATCAGATACGCAGTATTTT. This encodes CASSQVVVSDTQYF.

Many counts were recorded for this clonotype. This chain joins TRBV7-9 and TRBJ1-3; tentatively, D is TRBD1 (6 bases). CDR3 size: 16 residues. V was cut by 4 bases and J by 0 bases, with 13 bases left in between. Looked up from germline, CDR1 is SEHNR and CDR2 is FQNEAQ (reference sequence). The CDR3 loop is CASSSVGQSSGNTIYF. In DNA, the CDR3 is TGTGCCAGCAGCTCGGTCGGACAGAGCTCTGGAAACACCATATATTTT.

In its sample, this clonotype was seen many times. The chain employs TRBV7-6 and TRBJ2-7; a weak D match, TRBD1 (6 bases). Germline V CDR1 and CDR2: SGHVS, FNYEAQ. Trimming took 5 bases from V and 7 from J, leaving 18 bases between them. The CDR3 length is 14 residues. This CDR3 reads CASSPRQEPLEQYF. The CDR3 nucleotides read TGTGCCAGCAGCCCCCGACAGGAACCGCTGGAGCAGTACTTC.